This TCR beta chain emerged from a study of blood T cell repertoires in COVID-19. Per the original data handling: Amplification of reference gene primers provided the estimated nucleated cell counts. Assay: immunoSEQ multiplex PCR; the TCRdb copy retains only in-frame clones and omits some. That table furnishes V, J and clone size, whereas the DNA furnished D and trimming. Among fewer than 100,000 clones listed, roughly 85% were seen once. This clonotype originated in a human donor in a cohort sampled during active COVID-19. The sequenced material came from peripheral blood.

The CDR3 here is CASSLVAGKVSGQYF. The CDR3 nucleotides read TGTGCCAGCAGCTTAGTAGCGGGAAAGGTCAGCGGGCAGTACTTC. The chain recombines TRBV7-2 with TRBJ2-7; 8 positions agree with TRBD2. Germline V lookup: CDR1 SGHTA, CDR2 FQGNSA. The trim removed 1 base at V and 9 bases at J, leaving 11 bases unmatched. The CDR3 has 15 residues.